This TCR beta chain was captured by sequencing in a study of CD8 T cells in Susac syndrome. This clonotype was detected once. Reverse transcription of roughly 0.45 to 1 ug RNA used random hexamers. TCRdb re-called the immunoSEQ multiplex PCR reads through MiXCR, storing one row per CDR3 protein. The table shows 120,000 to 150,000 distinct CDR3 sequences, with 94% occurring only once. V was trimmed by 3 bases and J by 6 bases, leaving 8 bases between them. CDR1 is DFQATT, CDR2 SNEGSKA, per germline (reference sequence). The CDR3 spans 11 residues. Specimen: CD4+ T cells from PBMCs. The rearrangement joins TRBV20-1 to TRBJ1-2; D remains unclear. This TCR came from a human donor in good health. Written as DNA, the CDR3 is TGCAGTGCTAGGGGAGGGAATGGCTACACCTTC. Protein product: CSARGGNGYTF.